This passage covers 5 T cell receptor beta chains from one sample sequenced in a study of cytomegalovirus exposure and HLA in healthy donors. In the PCR, 60 Vbeta and 13 Jbeta primers were used. Clones were sequenced by immunoSEQ multiplex PCR, and TCRdb holds only the in-frame ones, with some missing. This table holds roughly 150,000 clones, 70% to 80% found once. The sequencing sample was made of PBMCs. The receptors derive from a woman in her forties in good health and CMV-seronegative.

This chain connects TRBV7-2 to TRBJ1-6; maybe TRBD1 (6 bases). The CDR3 is 12 residues long. Trimming cost V 1 base and J 12 bases, with 7 bases left between them. Germline CDR1 SGHTA, CDR2 FQGNSA. The CDR3 spells CASSLGGGPLHF. Here the CDR3 DNA reads TGTGCCAGCAGCTTAGGAGGGGGACCCCTCCACTTT.

This rearrangement joins TRBV5-1 to TRBJ2-1, with D possibly being TRBD2 (6 bases). CDR1 is SGHRS, CDR2 YFSETQ, per germline. V lost 6 bases, J lost 6 bases, and 13 bases lay in between. This CDR3 has 13 amino acids. CDR3 protein: CASMYPGGNEQFF. The CDR3, as DNA: TGCGCCAGCATGTATCCCGGGGGCAATGAGCAGTTCTTC. Full variable domain (remainder filled in from reference TRBV5-1 and TRBJ2-1): KAGVTQTPRYLIKTRGQQVTLSCSPISGHRSVSWYQQTPGQGLQFLFEYFSETQRNKGNFPGRFSGRQFSNSRSEMNVSTLELGDSALYLCASMYPGGNEQFFGPGTRLTVL.

The chain combines TRBV5-6 with TRBJ1-2; TRBD1 might be the D (6 bases). The germline gives CDR1 SGHDT, CDR2 YYEEEE. This CDR3 contains 11 residues. Trimming took off 3 bases at V and 7 bases at J, with 7 bases between the two ends. The CDR3 region is CASSSGAGYTF. The CDR3 region has the DNA TGTGCCAGCAGCTCAGGGGCTGGCTACACCTTC.

The chain joins TRBV28 to TRBJ2-7; a weak D match, TRBD2 (7 bases). The CDR3 spans 13 residues. Trimming took 6 bases from V and 7 from J, leaving 16 bases between them. From germline, CDR1 is MDHEN and CDR2 SYDVKM. The CDR3 is CASSRGGVSEQYF. The CDR3, as DNA: TGTGCCAGCAGCCGAGGGGGGGTGAGTGAGCAGTACTTC.

This clone has more than one count but fewer than ten. An end of the junction differs from the germline gene, which may be a read error. The V gene is TRBV7-9, the J gene TRBJ1-5, with 7 bases fitting TRBD1. The CDR3 runs to 17 residues. Germline CDR1 and CDR2: SEHNR and FQNEAQ (reference sequence). The CDR3 DNA reads TGTTCCAGCAGCTTAGGTATGAGGGACAGAGATAATCAGCCCCAGCATTTT. Translation: CSSSLGMRDRDNQPQHF.